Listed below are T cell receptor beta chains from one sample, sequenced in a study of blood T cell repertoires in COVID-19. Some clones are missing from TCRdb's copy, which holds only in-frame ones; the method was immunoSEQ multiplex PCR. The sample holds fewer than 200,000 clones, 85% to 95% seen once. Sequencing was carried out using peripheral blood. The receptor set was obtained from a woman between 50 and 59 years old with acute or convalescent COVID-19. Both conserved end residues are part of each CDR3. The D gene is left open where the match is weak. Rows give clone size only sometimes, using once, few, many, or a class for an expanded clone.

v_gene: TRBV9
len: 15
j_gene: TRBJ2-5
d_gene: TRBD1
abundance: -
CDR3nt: TGTGCCAGCAGCGTAGACTGGACAGGGGGAGAGACCCAGTACTTC
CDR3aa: CASSVDWTGGETQYF

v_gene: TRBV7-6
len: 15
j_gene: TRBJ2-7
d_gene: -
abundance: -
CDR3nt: TGTGCCAGCAGTTCCCGGGACAAGGGGGCCTACGAGCAGTACTTC
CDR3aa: CASSSRDKGAYEQYF

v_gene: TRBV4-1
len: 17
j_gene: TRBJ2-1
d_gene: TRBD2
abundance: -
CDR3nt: TGCGCCAGCAGCCGGGACGGTGGGACTAGCACTAACAATGAGCAGTTCTTC
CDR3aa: CASSRDGGTSTNNEQFF

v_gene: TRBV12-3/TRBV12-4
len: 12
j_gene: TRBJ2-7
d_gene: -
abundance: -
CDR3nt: TGTGCCAGCAGTTCCCCCAGGTCCGAGCAGTACTTC
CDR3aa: CASSSPRSEQYF

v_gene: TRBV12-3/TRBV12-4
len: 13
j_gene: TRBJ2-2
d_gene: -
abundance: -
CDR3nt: TGTGCCAGTCAGGGGATTGATACCGGGGAGCTGTTTTTT
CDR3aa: CASQGIDTGELFF

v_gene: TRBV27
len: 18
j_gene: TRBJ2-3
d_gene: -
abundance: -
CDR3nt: TGTGCCAGCAGTCCCCTAGGCCCCGGGACACTAAGCACAGATACGCAGTATTTT
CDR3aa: CASSPLGPGTLSTDTQYF

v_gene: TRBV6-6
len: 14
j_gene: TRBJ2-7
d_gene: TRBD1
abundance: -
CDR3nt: TGTGCCAGCAGTTTCCCAGCAGGGGGCTACGAGCAGTACTTC
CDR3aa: CASSFPAGGYEQYF

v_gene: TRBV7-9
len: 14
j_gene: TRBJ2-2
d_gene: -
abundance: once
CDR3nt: TGTGCCAGCAGCCCGGAACGACTAGCCGGGGAGCTGTTTTTT
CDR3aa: CASSPERLAGELFF

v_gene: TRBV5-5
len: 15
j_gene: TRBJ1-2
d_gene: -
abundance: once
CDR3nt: TGTGCCAGCAGCCCGACGGGGTTGGCAGCCGATGGCTACACCTTC
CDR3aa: CASSPTGLAADGYTF

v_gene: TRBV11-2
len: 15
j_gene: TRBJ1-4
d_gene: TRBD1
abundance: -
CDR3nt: TGTGCCAGCAGCCATTGGGACAGGGGGAAAGAAAAACTGTTTTTT
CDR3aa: CASSHWDRGKEKLFF

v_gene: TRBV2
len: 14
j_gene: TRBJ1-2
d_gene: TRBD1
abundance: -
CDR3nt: TGTGCCAGCATCGAGGGGACAGGGCAGCGTGGCTACACCTTC
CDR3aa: CASIEGTGQRGYTF

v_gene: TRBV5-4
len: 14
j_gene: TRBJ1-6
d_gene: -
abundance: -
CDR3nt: TGTGCCAGCAGCTTACAGGGCGCAAATTCACCCCTCCACTTT
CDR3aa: CASSLQGANSPLHF